The TCR beta chain under discussion was sequenced for a study of chronic HIV infection and antiretroviral therapy. TCRdb reanalysed the 5' RACE reads using MiXCR and keeps one entry per CDR3 protein. The table includes some 46,000 distinct CDR3 sequences, about a fifth detected once. Germline V gives CDR1 MNHEY, CDR2 SMNVEV (reference sequence). The CDR3 consists of 12 residues. V was pared by 6 bases and J by 1 base, with 5 bases between. This sequence originates from an adult who had HIV and had not received antiretroviral therapy, or was an uninfected healthy control (not recorded which). This chain connects TRBV27 to TRBJ2-3, with D unclear. Sequenced sample: peripheral blood. CDR3 sequence (DNA): TGTGCCAGCAGACGTCGCACAGATACGCAGTATTTT. It is translated as CASRRRTDTQYF.